This TCR beta chain was sequenced in a study of cytomegalovirus exposure and HLA in healthy donors (dated by TCRdb to 2015 to 2018). Regarding the study in general: A later analysis indicated that the roughly 130 validation repertoires were generated on the platform also employed for the 670 or so repertoires of the first cohort. The study was designed to test whether signatures of past pathogen exposure could be identified by cataloging public T cell receptors. A separate validation cohort of approximately 120 different subjects was used in addition to the approximately 640-subject first cohort. The study combined high-throughput TCR immunosequencing, statistical association of individual TCRs with disease status, and machine learning to predict cytomegalovirus infection status.

A word on this clone: Its antigen is unknown. Nothing much larger sits one base from this clone, and base qualities are not available.

What the authors observed across the whole study: The authors suggested that the approach could potentially be extended to other disease states and immunological phenotypes. A few of the identified cytomegalovirus-associated TCR beta chains were confirmed in vitro to be specific for cytomegalovirus antigens. While some public TCRs were present in many individuals, most TCR sequences turned up only very rarely across donors. The classifier was reported to diagnose cytomegalovirus status with high specificity and sensitivity in both the original cohort and the validation cohort. All 120 or so repertoires were used to score co-occurrence in the validation cohort in a later analysis, because that analysis had no HLA typing for the cohort. In a later analysis, TCRs clustered in the first cohort were found to also tend to co-occur in the roughly 130 validation repertoires, with 94% of cluster scores above 0. In the study, roughly 160 TCR beta chains were listed as associated with cytomegalovirus.

The germline V gene provides CDR1 SGHTS and CDR2 YDEGEE. The trim is 3 bases for V and 2 bases for J, with a gap of 12 bases between the germline ends. The CDR3, from cysteine to phenylalanine, totals 15 residues. The DNA shown is the 45-base CDR3, in frame from base 1. Donors formed part of the validation cohort, which comprised about 130 subjects and was distinct from the first cohort of under 750 subjects. The protocol used for the library was the immunoSEQ multiplex PCR assay. As for how the authors treated the data: To diagnose cytomegalovirus status from the catalog of TCR beta chain sequences, a statistical classification framework was built. TCRdb carries this immuneACCESS record with in-frame sequences only. Its versions omit some clonotypes, under half of them owing to an unresolved V gene in the studies checked, with the rest unexplained. The V and J calls and clone size come from that table; D and trimming were worked out from the DNA. For this sample the table gives approximately 240,000 clones, of which around 90% were detected only once. 0.8% to 1.2% of the sample is in the top ten clones.

Input material: PBMCs. The receptor comes from a woman aged 18-35 years in good health and CMV-seronegative. The rearranged chain carries TRBV5-8 and TRBJ1-3; the D gene remains uncertain. The CDR3 amino acid sequence is: CASSSGRGPGNTIYF. The base sequence is TGTGCCAGCAGCTCCGGACGAGGGCCTGGAAACACCATATATTTT.